The clone carrying this TCR beta chain appeared a few times. Antigen: not known. Other DNA variants within this sample encode the same CDR3. This entry comes from a study of OX40 agonist ivuxolimab in advanced cancers. Study results and limitations: Patients who responded partially at 0.1-3.0 mg/kg showed clonal expansion ranking among the lowest.

Produced via immunoSEQ multiplex PCR; TCRdb's table is partial and in-frame only. Of more than 65,000 clones detected, around four fifths appear once; the ten largest clones hold 5% to 6.5%. Germline assignment: CDR1 KGHSH and CDR2 LQKENI. This CDR3 spans 13 amino acids. J lost 5 bases, V lost 3 bases, and 0 bases had no gene match. The rearrangement links TRBV18 to TRBJ2-5; 10 bases agree with TRBD1. This receptor was taken from an adult with an advanced solid tumor such as melanoma, head and neck, liver or kidney cancer. The material was CD4+ or CD8+ T cells sorted from blood, obtained in a trial of the OX40 agonist ivuxolimab. For the CDR3, the DNA is TGTGCCAGCTCACCGGGACAGGGGGAGACCCAGTACTTC. Its translation is CASSPGQGETQYF.